These 2 T cell receptor beta chains were sequenced from one sample in a study of identical twins. TCRdb reprocessed the 5' RACE reads with MiXCR, giving one entry per CDR3 protein. The profile shows 600,000 to 800,000 distinct CDR3 sequences, less than 25% of them singletons. The same specimen was also included in a second study, on T cells expressing NK-cell markers.

The specimen sequenced was PBMCs. The receptors originated from a woman under 30 in good health.

This clonotype was seen ten or more times. The gene calls are TRBV12-3 or TRBV12-4 and TRBJ2-5; 8 bases align to TRBD1. With V trimmed by 8 bases and J by 3 bases, 8 bases remained unmatched. The CDR3 runs 14 residues. CDR3 protein: CASALWDRKETQYF. CDR3 in DNA: TGTGCCAGCGCGTTGTGGGACAGGAAAGAGACCCAGTACTTC.

This clonotype was seen more than once but under ten times. The chain uses TRBV6-1 and TRBJ2-3; D is perhaps TRBD2 (6 bases). The germline V gene has CDR1 MNHNS and CDR2 SASEGT. Trimming took off 5 bases at V and 9 bases at J, with 12 bases between the two ends. The CDR3 is 12 amino acids. The CDR3 DNA follows: TGTGCCAGCAGTCTGGAGGAGGGGACGCAGTATTTT. This sequence encodes CASSLEEGTQYF.